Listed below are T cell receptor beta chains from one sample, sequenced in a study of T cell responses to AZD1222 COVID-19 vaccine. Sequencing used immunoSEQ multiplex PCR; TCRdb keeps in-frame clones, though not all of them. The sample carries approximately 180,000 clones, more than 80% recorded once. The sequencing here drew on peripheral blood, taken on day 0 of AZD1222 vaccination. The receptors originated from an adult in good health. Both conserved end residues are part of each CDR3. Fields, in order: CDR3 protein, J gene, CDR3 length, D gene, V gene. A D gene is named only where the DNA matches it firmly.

CASHPSEGEGNQPQHF TRBJ1-5 16 - TRBV19
CASSPGQGYDEQYF TRBJ2-7 14 TRBD1 TRBV4-2
CASSVDQRLGEQYF TRBJ2-7 14 - TRBV2
CASSLIWGSGELFF TRBJ2-2 14 - TRBV5-1
CASSQDFWLNTDTQYF TRBJ2-3 16 - TRBV3-1/TRBV3-2
CASSIGSRLGNQPQHF TRBJ1-5 16 - TRBV19
CASSSTSGFTDTQYF TRBJ2-3 15 TRBD2 TRBV2
CASSGRTTSYRNEQFF TRBJ2-1 16 - TRBV11-2
CASSPLQGVGSPLHF TRBJ1-6 15 - TRBV18
CASSTSAGQGAGEQYF TRBJ2-7 16 TRBD1 TRBV5-4
CASSLGTGFSYNEQFF TRBJ2-1 16 TRBD1 TRBV5-1
CASSYPATGGVGPQHF TRBJ1-5 16 TRBD1 TRBV6-6
CASYVLGQPQHF TRBJ1-5 12 - TRBV19
CASSSPRRRGAFF TRBJ1-1 13 - TRBV7-9
CASSHGTAGVRQPQHF TRBJ1-5 16 - TRBV4-2
CASSLVGETQYF TRBJ2-5 12 - TRBV5-1
CASSQNRVNTEAFF TRBJ1-1 14 - TRBV4-1
CSVSDRAHYGYTF TRBJ1-2 13 TRBD1 TRBV29-1
CASSNTGGGETQYF TRBJ2-5 14 TRBD1 TRBV2
CASRRPVGEAQSTDTQYF TRBJ2-3 18 - TRBV2
CASRSDGPVQYF TRBJ2-4 12 - TRBV5-4
CASSGDRVQYGHNEQFF TRBJ2-1 17 TRBD1 TRBV2
CASSWGASNTEAFF TRBJ1-1 14 - TRBV10-1
CASSPSTGSEKLFF TRBJ1-4 14 - TRBV7-2
CASSESVRGGNSNQPQHF TRBJ1-5 18 - TRBV6-1
CASSKVLAGGPWEQYF TRBJ2-7 16 - TRBV21-1
CASSHLEGASAFF TRBJ1-1 13 TRBD1 TRBV14
CASSPLNRGRDRSGYTF TRBJ1-2 17 TRBD1 TRBV7-8
CASSLMGDNTEAFF TRBJ1-1 14 - TRBV7-9
CASRPAAGGPEKLFF TRBJ1-4 15 TRBD1 TRBV2
CASSGFPGQDYGYTF TRBJ1-2 15 TRBD1 TRBV19
CASSVSTGLMNTEAFF TRBJ1-1 16 TRBD1 TRBV9
CASSFGTGSGYTF TRBJ1-2 13 TRBD1 TRBV27
CASSLDLVGPGKEQFF TRBJ2-1 16 - TRBV5-4
CASSDPEEGTHRIYEQYF TRBJ2-7 18 - TRBV6-4
CASSREGTGAFF TRBJ1-1 12 - TRBV7-2
CASSLVSGSGNEQFF TRBJ2-1 15 TRBD2 TRBV7-8
CAWQRNEQYF TRBJ2-7 10 - TRBV30
CASSYQTRTGVGEQFF TRBJ2-1 16 TRBD1 TRBV5-4
CASSSGTSGRASGELFF TRBJ2-2 17 TRBD2 TRBV5-4
CASSIHLDGIQYF TRBJ2-4 13 - TRBV19
CASSYSRDNYGYTF TRBJ1-2 14 - TRBV6-5
CASGQDRARGRVRAYGYTF TRBJ1-2 19 TRBD1 TRBV12-5
CASSDSSQANEQFF TRBJ2-1 14 - TRBV6-4
CASSLADQGSAEAFF TRBJ1-1 15 - TRBV7-9
CASIGERQAGELFF TRBJ2-2 14 - TRBV6-6
CASSESGFGYGYTF TRBJ1-2 14 - TRBV2
CASSSSPQGYEQYF TRBJ2-7 14 - TRBV5-1
CASSEGSTDTQYF TRBJ2-3 13 - TRBV6-1
CASSLTGNYGYTF TRBJ1-2 13 - TRBV27
CASSPGVNTEAFF TRBJ1-1 13 - TRBV18
CASSGGQGGYGYTF TRBJ1-2 14 TRBD1 TRBV2
CASSLSWRIPNNEQFF TRBJ2-1 16 - TRBV5-6
CASSQLQANTEAFF TRBJ1-1 14 - TRBV3-1/TRBV3-2
CSVGSSGAYNEQFF TRBJ2-1 14 TRBD2 TRBV29-1
CASSSIPNYGYTF TRBJ1-2 13 - TRBV12-3/TRBV12-4
CASSQVGREDNEQFF TRBJ2-1 15 TRBD2 TRBV4-2
CASRADRGPSPLHF TRBJ1-6 14 TRBD1 TRBV2
CSASRGSYTF TRBJ1-2 10 - TRBV20-1
CASSPEIYYGYTF TRBJ1-2 13 - TRBV11-2